This TCR beta chain was identified during a study of OX40 agonist ivuxolimab in advanced cancers. Study at large: Averaging approximately 60 years in age, with a range of about 23 to 90, the cohort was about 86% male.

Germline V gene sequence: CDR1 MRHNA, CDR2 SNTAGT. The length of the CDR3 is 13 residues. Between the trimmed V and J ends, which lost 3 bases and 3 bases, there was a span of 8 bases. Method: immunoSEQ multiplex PCR; TCRdb's copy keeps in-frame clones and lacks some. Here the sample spans more than 55,000 clones, about 85% being singletons. This clonotype originated in an adult with an advanced solid tumor such as melanoma, head and neck, liver or kidney cancer. Sample: CD4+ or CD8+ T cells sorted from blood, taken in a trial of the OX40 agonist ivuxolimab. J is TRBJ1-2 and V is TRBV6-4, with a tentative D call TRBD1 (5 bases). The CDR3 nucleotides are TGTGCCAGCAGTGAGAGGGGCGACTATGGCTACACCTTC. Translating it yields CASSERGDYGYTF.